Presented here are 12 T cell receptor beta chains from one specimen sequenced in a study of T cell repertoires in cytomegalovirus infection. TCRdb called the reads again in MiXCR, with one record for every CDR3 protein. The profile shows 250,000 to 300,000 distinct CDR3 sequences, over 20% of them singletons. Sequences were obtained from PBMCs. These receptors were collected from a human donor in good health (CMV status not recorded). Some clones in this sample may be carry-over from other donors' samples.

Many counts were recorded for this clonotype. The chain recombines TRBV7-2 with TRBJ2-6, with D perhaps matching TRBD1 or TRBD2 (5 bases each). The CDR3 has 15 amino acids. CDR1 and CDR2 (germline): SGHTA, FQGNSA. V was cut by 6 bases and J by 0 bases, with 9 bases left in between. As DNA, the CDR3 is TGTGCCAGCAGAGAGGGGAGCTCTGGGGCCAACGTCCTGACTTTC. It codes for CASREGSSGANVLTF.

This clonotype was seen at least ten times. The rearrangement uses TRBV7-9 and TRBJ2-5, with D perhaps TRBD1 (6 bases). V lost 5 bases and J lost 5, with 9 bases in between. This CDR3 is built from 12 residues. Germline V CDR1 and CDR2: SEHNR, FQNEAQ (reference sequence). CDR3 bases: TGTGCCAGCAGCCCGCAGGGGGAGACCCAGTACTTC. Encoded protein: CASSPQGETQYF.

This clonotype was picked up many times. This chain connects TRBV7-2 to TRBJ2-7, with D uncertain. Germline assignment: CDR1 SGHTA and CDR2 FQGNSA. The CDR3 sequence is 12 residues long. The V end was cut by 1 base, the J end by 3 bases, with 4 bases between. The CDR3 spells CASSLVGYEQYF. In DNA, the CDR3 is TGTGCCAGCAGCTTAGTGGGCTACGAGCAGTACTTC.

This clonotype was seen ten or more times. The V call is TRBV7-2, the J call TRBJ2-1; TRBD1 aligns across 9 bases. Germline trimming cut 5 bases from V and 11 bases from J; bases unmatched to any gene: 13. Germline V gene lookup returns CDR1 SGHTA and CDR2 FQGNSA. The CDR3 is 15 residues long. CDR3 sequence: CASSQALGQGQKQFF. CDR3 nucleotides: TGTGCCAGCAGCCAGGCCCTCGGACAGGGGCAAAAGCAGTTCTTC.

This clonotype was counted ten times or more. The chain links TRBV7-2 to TRBJ2-5; TRBD1 matches 10 bases. This CDR3 spans 15 amino acids. V trimming: 3 bases; J trimming: 3 bases; junction bases outside the gene matches: 4. Germline V gene data show CDR1 as SGHTA and CDR2 as FQGNSA. This chain's CDR3 is CASSFPGQGKETQYF. The CDR3 DNA reads as TGTGCCAGCAGCTTCCCGGGACAGGGGAAAGAGACCCAGTACTTC. The whole variable domain, remainder taken from reference TRBV7-2 and TRBJ2-5, is GAGVSQSPSNKVTEKGKDVELRCDPISGHTALYWYRQSLGQGLEFLIYFQGNSAPDKSGLPSDRFSAERTGGSVSTLTIQRTQQEDSAVYLCASSFPGQGKETQYFGPGTRLLVL.

The rearrangement joins TRBV29-1 to TRBJ1-5; D is unclear. V was pared by 3 bases and J by 5 bases, with 2 bases between. The germline V gene encodes CDR1 SQVTM and CDR2 ANQGSEA. The CDR3 consists of 10 residues. CDR3 sequence (DNA): TGCAGCGTTGACCATCAGCCCCAGCATTTT. Its translation: CSVDHQPQHF.

V is TRBV19 and J is TRBJ2-7; 11 positions agree with TRBD1. The CDR3 is made up of 15 amino acids. The germline V gene has CDR1 LNHDA and CDR2 SQIVND (reference sequence). V was pared by 5 bases and J by 5 bases, with 8 bases of the junction left unmatched. This CDR3 reads CASSLGQGANDEQYF. In DNA form, the CDR3 reads TGTGCCAGTAGTCTTGGACAGGGGGCGAATGACGAGCAGTACTTC.

The J gene is TRBJ1-1, the V gene TRBV4-3; TRBD1 might be the D (6 bases). Deletions cut 2 bases from V and 2 bases from J, with 12 bases between. Germline CDR1 LGHNA, CDR2 YSLEER. The CDR3 extends over 15 amino acids. Here the CDR3 DNA reads TGCGCCAGCAGCCAAAACGGCAGGGGAAACACTGAAGCTTTCTTT. Translation: CASSQNGRGNTEAFF.

This clonotype was seen repeatedly, ten times or more. The CDR3 DNA is TGTGCCAGCAGCTTAGAACAAGGCCCCAATCAGCCCCAGCATTTT. It yields the protein CASSLEQGPNQPQHF. The rearrangement uses TRBV11-2 and TRBJ1-5; D unclear. Germline lookup yields CDR1 SGHAT and CDR2 FQNNGV. V lost 0 bases and J 3 bases, leaving 9 bases between the germline ends. This CDR3 contains 15 residues.

This chain connects TRBV20-1 to TRBJ2-7; D possibly corresponds to TRBD2 (5 bases). V lost 5 bases and J 2 bases, leaving 16 bases between the germline ends. The germline gives CDR1 DFQATT, CDR2 SNEGSKA (reference sequence). This CDR3 contains 14 residues. CDR3 amino acids: CSAHHGLATYEQYF. CDR3 nucleotides: TGCAGTGCTCACCACGGACTGGCAACCTACGAGCAGTACTTC.

In this sample, this clonotype turned up a few times. The rearrangement joins TRBV19 to TRBJ1-5, with D possibly matching TRBD1 (5 bases). CDR1 is LNHDA and CDR2 is SQIVND in the germline V gene (reference sequence). Trimming removed 3 bases from V and 1 base from J, with 10 bases in between. CDR3 length equals 15 residues. The CDR3 DNA reads TGTGCCAGTAGTATGAGGGGCCTCAGCAATCAGCCCCAGCATTTT. This encodes CASSMRGLSNQPQHF.

This clonotype was seen at least ten times. The CDR3: CASSPILGELFF. The CDR3 DNA reads as TGTGCCAGCAGCCCCATACTCGGGGAGCTGTTTTTT. This rearrangement joins TRBV7-2 to TRBJ2-2; D not certain. V shed 5 bases and J shed 7 bases, with 8 bases lying between them. The CDR3 runs 12 residues. Looked up from germline, CDR1 is SGHTA and CDR2 is FQGNSA.